This TCR beta chain was sequenced during a study of blood T cell repertoires in COVID-19 (TCRdb year 2020). Regarding the complete study: Collaborator samples came from the United States, Italy and Spain and covered acute and convalescent phases of COVID-19. The material from the prospective study consisted of cDNA or gDNA derived from T cells, B-cell-depleted T cells, or PBMCs. The dataset comprised deeply sampled blood TCRbeta repertoires from subjects exposed to, actively infected with, or recovered from COVID-19. The repertoires were released in a freely available public database intended as a resource for research on the immune response to SARS-CoV-2. The samples were drawn from the first 160 participants of the ongoing ImmuneRACE study and from 1,200 or so subjects provided by 6 global collaborators. A de-identified subject ID, COVID-19 status, age in years and sex were almost always included in the sample metadata. HLA class I and class II types, where available, came from metadata supplied by the sample provider rather than from assay-based typing.

Samples from volunteer blood donors who had recovered from COVID-19 were contributed by a second Seattle source. Whole blood was collected in K2EDTA tubes by collaborating institutions according to the institutions' own protocols. For TCRbeta analysis, collaborator samples were shipped as frozen whole blood, as isolated PBMCs, or as DNA extracted from either sample type. Details on this clone: The clone's antigen remains unknown. Base qualities are missing; no much larger clone stands one base away.

Summary of the overall study and its limitations: The amount of clinical and demographic metadata varied by source and participant and was provided uncurated.

From the cysteine through the phenylalanine, the CDR3 covers 17 amino acids. Only the CDR3 portion is preserved as DNA: 51 bases, with reading frame beginning at the first base. The germline V gene encodes CDR1 KGHSH and CDR2 LQKENI. Relative to germline, V is missing 3 bases and J is missing 1 base, with 5 bases of the junction outside any gene match. TCRbeta CDR3 regions were amplified from genomic DNA by means of the immunoSEQ Assay, a bias-controlled multiplex PCR. The study's processing was this. Within the assay, amplification of reference gene primers was used to estimate how many nucleated cells each sample contained. Sequence reads were collapsed and filtered to measure the absolute abundance of every unique TCRbeta CDR3 rearrangement. For each sample, productive Simpson clonality was calculated by taking the square root of Simpson's diversity index across productive rearrangements. TCRdb carries this immuneACCESS record with in-frame sequences only. Its versions omit some clonotypes, under half of them owing to an unresolved V gene in the studies checked, with the rest unexplained. D and trimming were read from the DNA, whereas the V and J calls and clone size are those reported in that table. Recorded for this sample are roughly 300,000 clones; roughly 90% of them occurred a single time. Roughly 6.7% of the sample is held by the ten biggest clonotypes.

The chain joins TRBV18 to TRBJ2-2; 10 bases in the junction line up with TRBD2. Specimen: peripheral blood. This sequence originates from a young man who had recovered from COVID-19. This receptor carries the CDR3 CASSPQRGGLNTGELFF. The DNA reads TGTGCCAGCTCACCCCAGCGGGGGGGCCTGAACACCGGGGAGCTGTTTTTT.